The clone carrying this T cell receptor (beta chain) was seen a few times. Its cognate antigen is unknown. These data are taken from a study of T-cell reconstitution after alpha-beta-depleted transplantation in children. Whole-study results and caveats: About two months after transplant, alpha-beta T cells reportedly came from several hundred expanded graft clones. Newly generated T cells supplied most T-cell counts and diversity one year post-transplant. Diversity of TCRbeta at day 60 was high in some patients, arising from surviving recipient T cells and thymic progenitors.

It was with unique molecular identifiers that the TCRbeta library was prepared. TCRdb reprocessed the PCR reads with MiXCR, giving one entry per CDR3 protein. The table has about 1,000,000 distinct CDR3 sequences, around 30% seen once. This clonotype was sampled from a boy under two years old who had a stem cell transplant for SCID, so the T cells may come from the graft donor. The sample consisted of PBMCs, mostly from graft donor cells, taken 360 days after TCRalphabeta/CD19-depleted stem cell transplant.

For the CDR3, the DNA is TGCAGTGCCTCTACCTCCTACGAGCAGTACTTC. Translated: CSASTSYEQYF. The V and J genes are TRBV20-1 and TRBJ2-7; D not certain. Germline V CDR1 and CDR2: DFQATT, SNEGSKA (reference sequence). Trimming removed 6 bases from V and 0 bases from J, with 6 bases in between. This CDR3 region has 11 residues.